A selection of T cell receptor beta chains follows, all from one sample in a study of blood T cell repertoires in COVID-19. Clones were read by immunoSEQ multiplex PCR, and TCRdb kept only the in-frame ones, dropping some. The sample includes roughly 180,000 clones, over 80% of them seen just once. Sequenced input: peripheral blood. These receptors were collected from a woman aged 40 to 50 with COVID-19, enrolled during active disease. CDR3s include the opening cysteine and the closing phenylalanine or tryptophan. Fields, in order: V gene, D gene, J gene, clone size, CDR3 protein, CDR3 DNA. A D gene is named only where the DNA matches it firmly. Only some rows state a clone size, as once, few, many or a class for expanded clones.

TRBV20-1,-,TRBJ1-3,-,CSASRQGNPGNTIYF,TGCAGTGCAAGTAGGCAGGGGAATCCTGGAAACACCATATATTTT
TRBV2,TRBD1,TRBJ2-7,-,CASSPGQRIYEQYF,TGTGCCAGCTCTCCGGGACAGCGAATCTACGAGCAGTACTTC
TRBV5-1,-,TRBJ2-1,-,CASSGSGFAGPEQFF,TGCGCCAGCAGTGGGAGCGGGTTCGCGGGCCCTGAGCAGTTCTTC
TRBV7-9,-,TRBJ1-2,-,CASSSNGQPGNYGYTF,TGTGCCAGCAGCTCGAATGGACAGCCGGGTAACTATGGCTACACCTTC
TRBV11-2,-,TRBJ1-3,once,CASTQEYSGNTIYF,TGTGCCAGCACCCAGGAATACTCTGGAAACACCATATATTTT
TRBV29-1,-,TRBJ1-1,-,CSVWQLNTEAFF,TGCAGCGTTTGGCAGTTGAACACTGAAGCTTTCTTT
TRBV3-1/TRBV3-2,TRBD2,TRBJ2-3,-,CASSQVRAGGVPDTQYF,TGTGCCAGCAGCCAAGTGAGAGCGGGAGGTGTGCCAGATACGCAGTATTTT
TRBV3-1/TRBV3-2,-,TRBJ1-5,few,CASSQSGAVYQPQHF,TGTGCCAGCAGCCAAAGCGGAGCAGTTTATCAGCCCCAGCATTTT
TRBV7-7,TRBD1,TRBJ2-2,-,CAALEGTGATGELFF,TGTGCCGCCCTAGAGGGGACAGGCGCCACCGGGGAGCTGTTTTTT
TRBV5-4,-,TRBJ1-3,many,CASSLWSGAGNTIYF,TGTGCCAGCAGCTTGTGGTCAGGGGCTGGAAACACCATATATTTT
TRBV28,-,TRBJ2-4,-,CASRKALAKNIQYF,TGTGCCAGCAGAAAAGCATTAGCCAAAAACATTCAGTACTTC
TRBV6-5,TRBD2,TRBJ2-1,-,CASSLGTSPNEQFF,TGTGCCAGCAGTCTTGGGACTAGTCCCAATGAGCAGTTCTTC
TRBV5-4,TRBD2,TRBJ2-7,-,CASSLGTSGGSSRF,TGTGCCAGCAGCTTGGGGACTAGCGGGGGGTCTTCCCGTTTC
TRBV28,-,TRBJ1-5,-,CASTIQGDSNQPQHF,TGTGCCAGCACCATACAGGGAGATAGCAATCAGCCCCAGCATTTT
TRBV2,TRBD1,TRBJ1-2,-,CASRGQGGGYTF,TGTGCCAGCAGGGGACAGGGAGGTGGCTACACCTTC
TRBV7-2,TRBD1,TRBJ1-5,-,CASSPRTGAAQPQHF,TGTGCCAGCAGCCCTAGGACAGGAGCAGCTCAGCCCCAGCATTTT